Following are 15 T cell receptor beta chains from one sample sequenced in a study of T cells in Graves' hyperthyroidism and ophthalmopathy. Researchers amplified the TCR beta CDR3 regions from RNA transcripts. TCR CDR3 underwent first-round RT-PCR with the HTBI primer set. TCRdb re-called the multiplex PCR reads with MiXCR, one entry per CDR3 protein. The sample includes nearly 600,000 distinct CDR3 sequences, approximately 15% of them seen just once. Material: blood. The origin of the receptors is a woman in her thirties with Graves' hyperthyroidism that later progressed to Graves' ophthalmopathy.

The chain couples TRBV19 to TRBJ2-7, with 8 positions matching TRBD2. The CDR3 runs to 16 residues. V lost 2 bases, J lost 7 bases, and 13 bases stayed unmatched. The V gene's germline CDR1 is LNHDA and CDR2 SQIVND (reference sequence). In DNA form, the CDR3 reads TGTGCCAGTAGTATAATGTTAGCGGGATTCAGTGTTGAGCAGTACTTC. This sequence encodes CASSIMLAGFSVEQYF. The variable domain in full, with the rest retrieved from reference TRBV19 and TRBJ2-7, is DGGITQSPKYLFRKEGQNVTLSCEQNLNHDAMYWYRQDPGQGLRLIYYSQIVNDFQKGDIAEGYSVSREKKESFPLTVTSAQKNPTAFYLCASSIMLAGFSVEQYFGPGTRLTVT.

This clonotype was seen a few times. This sequence joins TRBV14 and TRBJ2-2; the D gene could be TRBD1 or TRBD2 (5 bases each). Germline V gene data show CDR1 as SGHDN and CDR2 as FVKESK. The CDR3 contains 14 residues. V gave up 7 bases and J gave up 2 bases, with 11 bases separating them. For the CDR3, the DNA is TGTGCCAGCAAGAGGGGCGGAAACACCGGGGAGCTGTTTTTT. This encodes CASKRGGNTGELFF.

This clonotype has ten or more counts. The chain joins TRBV9 to TRBJ2-1, with TRBD2 matching over 10 bases. The V and J ends lost 3 bases and 9 bases, in that order; junction bases with no gene match: 18. Germline V gene sequence: CDR1 SGDLS, CDR2 YYNGEE. The CDR3 length is 18 residues. The CDR3 DNA reads as TGTGCCAGCAGCGGGACTAGCGGTAGGCCGGGACTGGGGGGTGAGCAGTTCTTC. This gives the protein CASSGTSGRPGLGGEQFF.

At least ten counts were recorded for this clonotype. The chain uses TRBV3-1 and TRBJ1-4; the match to TRBD1 covers 7 bases. The germline CDR1 and CDR2 sequences are LGHDT and YNNKEL (reference sequence). V gave up 4 bases and J gave up 2 bases; unmatched junction bases: 1. CDR3 size: 14 residues. DNA of the CDR3: TGTGCCAGCAGCCCGACAGGGACTAATGAAAAACTGTTTTTT. This codes for CASSPTGTNEKLFF.

V and J are TRBV20-1 and TRBJ1-2, with a weak D call TRBD1 (6 bases). With 5 bases removed from V and 1 base from J, the gap between germline ends came to 14 bases. Germline values: CDR1 DFQATT, CDR2 SNEGSKA (reference sequence). This CDR3 has 14 residues. The CDR3 here is CSASTGPNNYGYTF. As DNA, the CDR3 is TGCAGTGCTTCGACAGGCCCTAATAACTATGGCTACACCTTC.

Many counts were recorded for this clonotype. This chain connects TRBV6-1 to TRBJ2-2; D call uncertain. Germline lookup yields CDR1 MNHNS and CDR2 SASEGT. This CDR3 spans 12 amino acids. CDR3: CAARMNTGELFF. Here the CDR3 DNA reads TGTGCAGCGCGGATGAACACCGGGGAGCTGTTTTTT.

This clonotype was observed a few times. The CDR3 sequence is CASSLVAGVNTGELFF. The CDR3 DNA reads TGTGCCAGCAGCCTAGTAGCGGGAGTTAACACCGGGGAGCTGTTTTTT. The rearrangement links TRBV14 to TRBJ2-2; 9 bases are shared with TRBD2. Germline values: CDR1 SGHDN, CDR2 FVKESK. CDR3 length: 16 amino acids. J gave up 2 bases and V 4 bases, and 5 bases lay outside the gene matches.

This clonotype was observed once. V and J are TRBV30 and TRBJ2-2, with 7 positions matching TRBD1. V shed 3 bases, J shed 3 bases, and the junction held 10 bases outside the gene matches. The CDR3 length is 16 residues. CDR1 is GTSNPN, CDR2 SVGIG, per germline (reference sequence). CDR3 amino acids: CAWRLGEQGHTGELFF. CDR3 nucleotide sequence: TGTGCCTGGAGATTGGGAGAACAGGGGCACACCGGGGAGCTGTTTTTT.

This clonotype was seen ten or more times. V gene TRBV27 combines with J gene TRBJ2-3, with TRBD2 matching over 8 bases. Germline lookup yields CDR1 MNHEY and CDR2 SMNVEV (reference sequence). V shed 2 bases and J 3 bases; nucleotides not matched to a gene: 7. This CDR3 has 16 residues. CDR3 nucleotide sequence: TGTGCCAGCAGTTTAGTGGGCGGGAGGCTGACAGATACGCAGTATTTT. Translation gives CASSLVGGRLTDTQYF.

The V call is TRBV20-1, the J call TRBJ2-7, with 7 bases matching TRBD2. The CDR3 length is 18 residues. Germline V gene sequence: CDR1 DFQATT, CDR2 SNEGSKA (reference sequence). The ends lost 3 bases at V and 5 bases at J; junction bases unmatched: 22. CDR3 in amino acids: CSASRTLAGVQPGHEQYF. Written as DNA, the CDR3 is TGCAGTGCTAGCCGGACTTTGGCGGGAGTCCAACCAGGGCACGAGCAGTACTTC.

This clonotype was seen at least ten times. The chain combines TRBV29-1 with TRBJ1-1; 11 bases agree with TRBD1. V shed 3 bases, J shed 6 bases, and the junction held 12 bases outside the gene matches. The germline V gene encodes CDR1 SQVTM and CDR2 ANQGSEA. This CDR3 is built from 16 residues. CDR3 sequence reads: CSVDPQGQGDLAEAFF. CDR3 nucleotides: TGCAGCGTTGACCCTCAGGGACAGGGGGATTTGGCTGAAGCTTTCTTT.

This clonotype was detected ten times or more. This chain links TRBV28 with TRBJ1-5, with D unclear. Germline V lookup: CDR1 MDHEN, CDR2 SYDVKM. The ends were cut back, 3 bases at V and 9 bases at J, with 12 bases in the middle. The CDR3 extends over 13 amino acids. CDR3 in amino acids: CASSLTTLWPQHF. The CDR3 DNA reads as TGTGCCAGCAGTTTGACGACACTGTGGCCCCAGCATTTT.

For this clonotype: This may stem from a read error, because a much larger clone lies one nucleotide away. V usage is TRBV5-5 and J usage is TRBJ1-3; D uncertain. This CDR3 has 14 amino acids. Germline lookup yields CDR1 SGHKS and CDR2 YYEKEE (reference sequence). In DNA form, the CDR3 reads TGTGGCAGCAGCTTGGGCAGCTCTGGAAACACCATATATTTT. Translated, it gives CGSSLGSSGNTIYF. Full variable domain (outside the CDR3, taken from reference TRBV5-5 and TRBJ1-3): DAGVTQSPTHLIKTRGQQVTLRCSPISGHKSVSWYQQVLGQGPQFIFQYYEKEERGRGNFPDRFSARQFPNYSSELNVNALLLGDSALYLCGSSLGSSGNTIYFGEGSWLTVV.

The count of this clonotype is one. This chain uses TRBV11-3 with TRBJ1-5; a possible D gene is TRBD1 (6 bases). The germline V and J ends were trimmed by 4 bases and 4 bases, with 11 bases remaining between them. CDR1 and CDR2 (germline): SGHNT, YENEEA. CDR3 size: 14 residues. The CDR3 coding sequence is TGTGCCAGCAGCTCCAGGGGAGTAAATCAGCCCCAGCATTTT. Translating gives CASSSRGVNQPQHF. Based on the CDR3 plus reference TRBV11-3 and TRBJ1-5, the full variable domain is EAGVVQSPRYKIIEKKQPVAFWCNPISGHNTLYWYLQNLGQGPELLIRYENEEAVDDSQLPKDRFSAERLKGVDSTLKIQPAELGDSAVYLCASSSRGVNQPQHFGDGTRLSIL.

This clonotype was seen at least ten times. The chain uses TRBV4-1 and TRBJ2-5; 11 bases agree with TRBD1. Germline CDR1 is MGHRA and CDR2 is YSYEKL. The CDR3 extends over 14 amino acids. The junction had 4 bases not matched to a gene; V was cut back by 4 bases and J by 6 bases. CDR3 sequence reads: CASSPGQGGQTQYF. The DNA of the CDR3 is TGCGCCAGCAGCCCGGGACAGGGGGGACAGACCCAGTACTTC.